Detailed here is one TCR beta chain. Its antigen is unidentified. A much bigger clone sits one base away, suggesting this may be a read error. Donors each provided about 9.5 milliliters of peripheral blood. These data come from a study of blood T cells in healthy people across ages. Regarding the study as a whole: Per-million-T-cell TCR beta diversity fell roughly linearly with age. What prevented conclusive comparison of naive and antigen-experienced cells was that PBMCs were unsorted. There was a strong correlation between TCR beta diversity and naive T cell percentage.

There are 14 residues in the CDR3. Germline V gene sequence: CDR1 SGHVS, CDR2 FNYEAQ. Alongside a J-beta primer mix, a sample-barcoded 5' primer served in a second PCR lasting 7 to 11 cycles. TCRdb itself ran the 5' RACE reads through MiXCR, one entry per CDR3 protein. In the table there are about 640,000 distinct CDR3 sequences, approximately 30% of which are singletons. The chain links TRBV7-6 to TRBJ2-1; D remains ambiguous. Source material: blood. The TCR comes from a woman aged 80 or older in good health. In nucleotides, the CDR3 is TGTGCCGGCAGCTTGTCTTTTTTTCTTAATGAGCAGTTCTTC. This gives the protein CAGSLSFFLNEQFF.